This T cell receptor (beta chain) was sequenced during a study of identical twins. Points from the study as a whole: Cord blood beta clonotypes that were abundant carried fewer insertions, and memory repertoires showed no such trend.

One entry per CDR3 protein, called by TCRdb with MiXCR from the 5' RACE reads. There are about 160,000 distinct CDR3 sequences in the sample; 3% to 4% occur only once, and around 8.1% lies in the top ten. Trimming removed 7 bases from V and 1 base from J, with 11 bases in between. This CDR3 has 13 amino acids. Germline V CDR1 and CDR2: SGHRS, YFSETQ. This clonotype showed up many times. What it binds is unknown. The sample comprised memory T cells sorted from blood. The J gene is TRBJ1-2, the V gene TRBV5-1, with D possibly matching TRBD1 (6 bases). The sequence came from a man younger than 35 in good health. Written as DNA, the CDR3 is TGCGCCAGCGGGGGGGCCGATAACTATGGCTACACCTTC. Its translation: CASGGADNYGYTF.